This TCR beta chain emerged from a study of CXCR3-negative and CXCR3-positive naive CD8 T cells. The CDR3 consists of 15 residues. The V gene's germline CDR1 is SGHRS and CDR2 YFSETQ. All TRB cDNA libraries came from 5' RACE performed with UMI labels. TCRdb derives one entry per CDR3 protein from the 5' RACE reads, leaving out DNA. The sample yields about 58,000 distinct CDR3 sequences, of which the top ten take up around 0.4%. Whole-study results and caveats: The study found that naive CXCR3-negative and CXCR3-positive cells shared TRBV-TRBJ usage, while memory cells differed.

On this clonotype: The antigen remains unidentified.

The clonotype was recovered from a human donor in good health. Some clones in this sample may be carry-over from other donors' samples. The sequenced sample was naive CXCR3- CD8+ T cells from blood. As to subset: CD45RO-CCR7+CD27+CD95- naive CD8+ T cells lacking CXCR3 (TNR3-). The chain has TRBV5-1 and TRBJ2-5. The CDR3 protein is CASSWTKRNQETQYF.